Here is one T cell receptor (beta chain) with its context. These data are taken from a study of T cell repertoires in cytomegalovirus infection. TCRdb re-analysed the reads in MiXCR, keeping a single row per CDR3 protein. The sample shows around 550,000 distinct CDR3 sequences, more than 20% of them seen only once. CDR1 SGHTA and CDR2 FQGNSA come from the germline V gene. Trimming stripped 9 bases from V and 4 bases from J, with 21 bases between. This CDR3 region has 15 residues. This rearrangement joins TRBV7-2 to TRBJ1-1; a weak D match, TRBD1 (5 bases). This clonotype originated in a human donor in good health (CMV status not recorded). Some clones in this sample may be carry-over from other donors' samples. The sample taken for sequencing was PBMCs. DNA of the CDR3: TGTGCCAGGACCCTAGAGCCGGGACCAGGCACTGAAGCTTTCTTT. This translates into CARTLEPGPGTEAFF.